This T cell receptor (beta chain) was recovered during a study of brain T cells in children with intractable seizures (dated by TCRdb to the early 2020s). Regarding the study in general: As a first screen for immune gene transcripts, resected brain tissue from just under 55 pediatric epilepsy surgery cases was run on a NanoString immunology panel. Among the roughly twelve selected surgery cases, eight also had pre-surgery blood sequenced, leaving four with brain tissue only. On the study overall, not on this receptor specifically: Because sequencing depth was different between pre-surgery and post-surgery blood, clones absent from the pre-surgery sample may reflect undersampling. Viral specificity was inferred only from CDR3 sequence similarity, and patients' HCMV serostatus was unknown.

The time point label on this specimen signifies: resected brain tissue, or blood drawn just prior to surgery. The surgery cases showing the highest brain T cell transcript signatures were chosen for TCR beta chain sequencing of brain tissue and, when available, of blood. Patients had been treated with at least one anti-epileptic drug before surgery. TCR-sequenced patients were children with drug-resistant epilepsy due to tuberous sclerosis complex, focal cortical dysplasia, Rasmussen encephalitis or hemimegalencephaly. The Monarch genomic DNA purification kit was used to extract bulk genomic DNA from unsorted brain tissue and from whole blood. The immunoSEQ assay was used to generate TCR beta chain sequences from genomic DNA. The published analysis was carried out like this. CDR3 sequences not starting with the conserved framework cysteine at position 104 were manually removed. To get clonality, the normalized Shannon's Diversity Index was subtracted from one, giving values from 0 (maximal diversity) to 1 (oligoclonal). Differences in the frequency of the same CDR3 between samples, such as brain versus blood, were assessed with chi-squared comparison-of-proportions tests. Public clonotypes were identified through searches of immuneACCESS, and similarity to known antiviral clonotypes was evaluated with the VDJdb browser. The table was pulled from immuneACCESS by TCRdb, which kept in-frame rearrangements only. Such tables lose some clones; where checked, under half of the loss comes from unresolved V genes, and the rest has no known cause. V, J and clone size are taken as reported in that table, and D and trimming were inferred from the DNA itself. Recorded for this sample are more than 40,000 clones; 80% to 95% of them occurred a single time. Of the sample, just under 6.5% is held by the ten largest clones.

Inclusive of the bounding cysteine and phenylalanine, the CDR3 is 16 residues long. Here the CDR3 DNA is all that survives: 48 bases in frame from base 1. CDR1 and CDR2 are drawn from the germline V gene (reference sequence): SGHKS, YYEKEE. The junction shows trimming of 0 bases on V and 1 base on J, and the gene matches do not reach 4 bases of it. In the case of this clone: Its antigen specificity is not known. The input lacks base qualities; no much larger clone sits a single base away.

The chain is made from TRBV5-5 and TRBJ2-1; 7 of the junction bases match TRBD2. The sequencing used peripheral blood, collected at surgery. This receptor was taken from a girl aged 2-10 years with tuberous sclerosis and intractable seizures. CDR3 sequence: CASSLVPGGSYNEQFF. The nucleotide sequence is given as TGTGCCAGCAGCTTGGTTCCGGGGGGATCCTACAATGAGCAGTTCTTC. Outside the CDR3, residues come from the reference TRBV5-5 and TRBJ2-1 proteins, so the full variable domain is: DAGVTQSPTHLIKTRGQQVTLRCSPISGHKSVSWYQQVLGQGPQFIFQYYEKEERGRGNFPDRFSARQFPNYSSELNVNALLLGDSALYLCASSLVPGGSYNEQFFGPGTRLTVL.